This TCR beta chain was found in a study of identifying expanded T cells in peripheral blood. CDR3 length equals 14 residues. Trimming left V 6 bases short and J 7 bases short, with 15 bases between. The germline CDR1 and CDR2 sequences are MNHEY and SMNVEV (reference sequence). Sequencing was performed with immunoSEQ multiplex PCR; in TCRdb, only in-frame clones are kept and a portion is missing. The repertoire holds roughly 90,000 clones, with around 84% as singletons. The sample comprised blood. The sequence came from a person aged 18 to 70 in good health. The chain recombines TRBV27 with TRBJ2-2, with D possibly matching TRBD1 (5 bases). Here the CDR3 reads CASRPITQGGELFF. Written as DNA, the CDR3 is TGTGCCAGCAGGCCTATTACCCAGGGCGGGGAGCTGTTTTTT.